Listed below are T cell receptor beta chains from one sample, sequenced in a study of shared clonotypes between healthy human individuals. Here immunoSEQ multiplex PCR was the method, and the copy in TCRdb shows in-frame clones only, minus some. The sample records about 2.1 million clones, approximately 94% being singletons. The material sequenced was naive CD8+ T cells from PBMCs. The receptors stem from a man between 18 and 35 years old in good health. Some clones in this sample may be carry-over from other donors' samples. Each CDR3 is given with its conserved first and last residue. A D gene is named only where the DNA matches it firmly. The listing skips clone size in some rows; elsewhere it reads once, few, many or a size class.

V gene,D gene,clone size,J gene,CDR3 DNA,CDR3 protein
TRBV5-6,TRBD1,-,TRBJ2-7,TGTGCCAGCACCTATGGACAGGGGAGCTCCTACGAGCAGTACTTC,CASTYGQGSSYEQYF
TRBV27,-,-,TRBJ2-1,TGTGCCAGCAGTTCGGCGGGACCCAGAAATGAGCAGTTCTTC,CASSSAGPRNEQFF
TRBV9,-,-,TRBJ1-5,TGTGCCAGCAGCGAAAGTTGGACCCCTAATCAGCCCCAGCATTTT,CASSESWTPNQPQHF
TRBV30,TRBD1,-,TRBJ1-2,TGTGCCTGGAGTGTATGGGACAGGCTTTTACTTGATGGCTACACCTTC,CAWSVWDRLLLDGYTF
TRBV27,-,-,TRBJ2-2,TGTGCCAGCAGTTTAGGACCGGGCTCCGGGGAGCTGTTTTTT,CASSLGPGSGELFF
TRBV27,-,-,TRBJ2-3,TGTGCCAGCAGTAGGCTAGTATCGGCAGATACGCAGTATTTT,CASSRLVSADTQYF
TRBV13,-,-,TRBJ2-3,TGTGCCAGTTCCTCGGGCAGGGGAGATACGCAGTATTTT,CASSSGRGDTQYF
TRBV7-3,-,-,TRBJ2-2,TGTGCCAGCAGCCGGGGGACCGGGGAGCTGTTTTTT,CASSRGTGELFF
TRBV27,-,-,TRBJ2-7,TGTGCCAGCAGTTTTGCCCGGACCGCTTCCTACGAGCAGTACTTC,CASSFARTASYEQYF
TRBV9,-,-,TRBJ1-2,TGTGCCAGCAGCGACGGGAAGGACACCAACTATGGCTACACCTTC,CASSDGKDTNYGYTF
TRBV7-2,-,-,TRBJ2-7,TGTGCCAGCAGCTTAGCGTCGGGGGCGCCTACCGAGCAGTACTTC,CASSLASGAPTEQYF
TRBV25-1,-,-,TRBJ2-7,TGTGCCAGCAGTCTGGGGAGATACGAGCAGTACTTC,CASSLGRYEQYF
TRBV19,-,-,TRBJ2-7,TGTGCCAGTAGTATAGGGGGTTTCTACGAGCAGTACTTC,CASSIGGFYEQYF
TRBV4-2,-,-,TRBJ2-5,TGTGCCAGCAGCCTACGACCGGGACATGAGGAAGAGACCCAGTACTTC,CASSLRPGHEEETQYF
TRBV10-3,-,-,TRBJ1-4,TGTGCCATTAGGGGGTTAGCTAATGAAAAACTGTTTTTT,CAIRGLANEKLFF
TRBV28,-,-,TRBJ1-1,TGTGCCAGCAGTCTGACAGGTTTTTCGAACACTGAAGCTTTCTTT,CASSLTGFSNTEAFF
TRBV7-6,-,-,TRBJ2-7,TGTGCCAGCAGCTTCGAAACCTACGGTGAGCAGTACTTC,CASSFETYGEQYF
TRBV7-9,-,-,TRBJ2-1,TGTGCCAGCCGGGTAACAAACTACAATGAGCAGTTCTTC,CASRVTNYNEQFF
TRBV9,-,-,TRBJ2-3,TGTGCCAGCAGCGTAGGAGGAGCAGTCACAGATACGCAGTATTTT,CASSVGGAVTDTQYF
TRBV7-9,TRBD2,-,TRBJ2-1,TGTGCCAGCAGCACCTTAGCGGGAGCCCCCTACAATGAGCAGTTCTTC,CASSTLAGAPYNEQFF
TRBV7-9,TRBD2,-,TRBJ2-1,TGTGCCAGCAGCTCGCTAGCGGGCCGAAACAATGAGCAGTTCTTC,CASSSLAGRNNEQFF
TRBV27,-,-,TRBJ2-7,TGTGCCAGCAGTCCCGCACAGAGCTCCTACGAGCAGTACTTC,CASSPAQSSYEQYF
TRBV7-2,TRBD2,once,TRBJ2-2,TGTGCCAGCAGCTTAGCATCCCTTGGACTAGCGTTTACCGGGGAGCTGTTTTTT,CASSLASLGLAFTGELFF
TRBV11-2,-,few,TRBJ1-4,TGTGCCAGCAGCTTAGGGGGGCGGGTTCTGTCTTTT,CASSLGGRVLSF
TRBV5-6,-,-,TRBJ1-1,TGTGCCAGCAGCTTTGGGTCCACTGAAGCTTTCTTT,CASSFGSTEAFF
TRBV5-4,-,once,TRBJ2-5,TGTGCCAGCAGCCTTCGGCAGGGGTCGCAAGAGACCCAGTACTTC,CASSLRQGSQETQYF
TRBV7-3,-,-,TRBJ2-3,TGTGCCAGCAGCTTAATAGGACCTACAGATACGCAGTATTTT,CASSLIGPTDTQYF
TRBV28,-,-,TRBJ2-5,TGTGCCAGCAGTTTAGTCAGCTCAGAGACCCAGTACTTC,CASSLVSSETQYF
TRBV25-1,-,once,TRBJ2-7,TGTGCCACCGATTCCGAAAGCGGAACCTACGAGCAGTACTTC,CATDSESGTYEQYF
TRBV7-9,-,-,TRBJ1-5,TGTGCCAGCAGCTTAGCACTGGGGAATCAGCCCCAGCATTTT,CASSLALGNQPQHF
TRBV9,TRBD1,-,TRBJ1-5,TGTGCCAGCAGCGAATACGGGACAGTTTCTCAGCCCCAGCATTTT,CASSEYGTVSQPQHF
TRBV25-1,-,-,TRBJ1-2,TGTGCCAGCAGCCAAACCGCCTATGGCTACACCTTC,CASSQTAYGYTF
TRBV19,-,-,TRBJ2-2,TGTGCCAGTAGTCGGGCGGTGTGGGGGACCGGGGAGCTGTTTTTT,CASSRAVWGTGELFF
TRBV27,-,-,TRBJ1-1,TGTGCCAGCAGCCAGGGGAGGACCACTGAAGCTTTCTTT,CASSQGRTTEAFF
TRBV6-1,-,-,TRBJ1-5,TGTGCCAGCAGTCCAGGGTCTCAGCCCCAGCATTTT,CASSPGSQPQHF
TRBV12-5,TRBD1,-,TRBJ2-5,TGTGCTAGTGGTTCATCCGGGACAGGTTTGGAGACCCAGTACTTC,CASGSSGTGLETQYF
TRBV19,-,-,TRBJ2-1,TGTGCCAGTAGTCTTGATCGGGGGAACTCCTACAATGAGCAGTTCTTC,CASSLDRGNSYNEQFF
TRBV5-8,-,once,TRBJ2-7,TGTGCCAGCAGTACAGGGAGAAACTACGAGCAGTACTTC,CASSTGRNYEQYF
TRBV9,-,-,TRBJ1-1,TGTGCCAGCAGTGTTGGGGGGGCCACTGAAGCTTTCTTT,CASSVGGATEAFF
TRBV19,TRBD1,-,TRBJ2-7,TGTGCCAGTTTGGACAGGGGGTCCTACGAGCAGTACTTC,CASLDRGSYEQYF
TRBV19,TRBD1,-,TRBJ1-5,TGTGCCAGTAGTATAGGCCCGGGACAGGGGAAGGGTCAGCCCCAGCATTTT,CASSIGPGQGKGQPQHF
TRBV6-5,-,few,TRBJ1-5,TGTGCCAGCAGTAATCCACAGGAGATCAATCAGCCCCAGCATTTT,CASSNPQEINQPQHF
TRBV5-1,TRBD1,-,TRBJ2-7,TGCGCCAGCAGCACGAGACAGGGTTCCTACGAGGAGCAGTACTTC,CASSTRQGSYEEQYF
TRBV30,-,once,TRBJ2-1,TGTGCCTGGGAATATAGCAATGAGCAGTTCTTC,CAWEYSNEQFF
TRBV13,-,-,TRBJ2-1,TGTGCCAGCAGCTTACGGGGGGCATCCTACAATGAGCAGTTCTTC,CASSLRGASYNEQFF
TRBV19,-,-,TRBJ1-1,TGTGCCAGTAGTGTCCTCAAGGGGGGGCTAACTGAAGCTTTCTTT,CASSVLKGGLTEAFF
TRBV11-2,-,-,TRBJ1-4,TGTGCCAGCAGCTCCAGATCCGGGACACCGGTTGAAAAACTGTTTTTT,CASSSRSGTPVEKLFF
TRBV27,TRBD2,-,TRBJ2-1,TGTGCCACCACTTCCCAACTAGCGGGAGACTACAATGAGCAGTTCTTC,CATTSQLAGDYNEQFF